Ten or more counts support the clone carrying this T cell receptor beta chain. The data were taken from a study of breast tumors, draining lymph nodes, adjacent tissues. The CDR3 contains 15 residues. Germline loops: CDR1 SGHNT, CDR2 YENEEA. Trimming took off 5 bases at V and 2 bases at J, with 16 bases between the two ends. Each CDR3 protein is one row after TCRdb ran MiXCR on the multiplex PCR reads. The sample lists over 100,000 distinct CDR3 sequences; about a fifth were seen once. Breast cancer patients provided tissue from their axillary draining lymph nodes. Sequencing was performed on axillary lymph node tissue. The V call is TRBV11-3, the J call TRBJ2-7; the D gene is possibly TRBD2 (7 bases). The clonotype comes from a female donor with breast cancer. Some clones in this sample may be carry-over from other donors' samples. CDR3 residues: CASSPAGGPTYEQYF. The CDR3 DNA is TGTGCCAGCAGCCCTGCCGGGGGGCCCACCTACGAGCAGTACTTC. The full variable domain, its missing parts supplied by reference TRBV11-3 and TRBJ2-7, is EAGVVQSPRYKIIEKKQPVAFWCNPISGHNTLYWYLQNLGQGPELLIRYENEEAVDDSQLPKDRFSAERLKGVDSTLKIQPAELGDSAVYLCASSPAGGPTYEQYFGPGTRLTVT.